Below, 11 T cell receptor beta chains from the same sample are listed, as sequenced in a study of blood T cell repertoires in COVID-19. Clones were sequenced by immunoSEQ multiplex PCR, and TCRdb holds only the in-frame ones, with some missing. This table has 400,000 or so clones, around 91% appearing once. The sample comprised PBMCs or T cells enriched from blood (not recorded which). The source is a man between 18 and 35 years old who had recovered from COVID-19.

The rearrangement joins TRBV19 to TRBJ2-7; no reliable D call. Germline-derived CDR1 and CDR2 are LNHDA and SQIVND (reference sequence). The CDR3 is made up of 14 amino acids. V was trimmed by 7 bases and J by 0 bases, leaving 13 bases between them. CDR3 amino acids: CASKNQINSYEQYF. The DNA of the CDR3 is TGTGCCAGTAAGAATCAGATAAACTCCTACGAGCAGTACTTC.

This clone came up once. The chain links TRBV3-1 (or the pseudogene TRBV3-2) to TRBJ2-3; the match to TRBD2 covers 10 bases. After removal of 1 base from V and 5 bases from J, the junction contained 6 bases not matched to a gene. Germline lookup yields CDR1 LGHDT and CDR2 YNNKEL (reference sequence). There are 16 residues in the CDR3. The CDR3 bases are TGTGCCAGCAGCCAAGTTCGCAGCGGGGGGGTAGATACGCAGTATTTT. Translated: CASSQVRSGGVDTQYF.

V is TRBV4-1 and J is TRBJ1-5; TRBD1 matches 8 bases. The V and J ends lost 2 bases and 0 bases, in that order; junction bases with no gene match: 6. The CDR3 contains 17 residues. Per the germline V gene, CDR1 is MGHRA and CDR2 is YSYEKL. DNA for the CDR3: TGCGCCAGCAGCCAACTTACAGGGGGAAATAGCAATCAGCCCCAGCATTTT. Its protein product is CASSQLTGGNSNQPQHF.

The table lists this clone with a count of one. The chain combines TRBV7-9 with TRBJ2-3, with D perhaps matching TRBD1 (5 bases). CDR3 length: 14 amino acids. Germline CDR1 and CDR2: SEHNR and FQNEAQ (reference sequence). Trimming removed 2 bases at V and 3 bases at J, with 9 bases between. The CDR3 bases are TGTGCCAGCAGCTTAAGGCAGGGAACAGATACGCAGTATTTT. This translates into CASSLRQGTDTQYF.

This clone was seen a single time. The rearrangement links TRBV3-1 (or the pseudogene TRBV3-2) to TRBJ1-1; 8 nucleotides align to TRBD1. The V gene's germline CDR1 is LGHDT and CDR2 YNNKEL (reference sequence). The V and J ends lost 4 bases and 7 bases, in that order; junction bases with no gene match: 8. This CDR3 has 14 residues. For the CDR3, the DNA is TGTGCCAGCAGCCCCCGGACAGGGAGACTTGAAGCTTTCTTT. Protein: CASSPRTGRLEAFF.

The chain recombines TRBV6-5 with TRBJ1-6; unclear D gene. CDR3 size: 13 residues. Deletions cut 9 bases from V and 5 bases from J, with 11 bases between. The germline V gene encodes CDR1 MNHEY and CDR2 SVGAGI. CDR3 nucleotide sequence: TGTGCCAGTATGCAGGATAATAATTCACCCCTCCACTTT. Translated: CASMQDNNSPLHF.

This chain joins TRBV2 and TRBJ2-4; 9 nucleotides agree with TRBD2. The germline gives CDR1 SNHLY, CDR2 FYNNEI. The CDR3 spans 14 residues. V lost 6 bases to trimming and J lost 4 bases; unmatched junction nucleotides: 4. The CDR3 coding sequence is TGTGCCAGCAGAGTTAGCGGGGGTAAAAACATTCAGTACTTC. Translated, it gives CASRVSGGKNIQYF.

This clone appeared a few times. The V and J genes are TRBV29-1 and TRBJ1-4; D call uncertain. This CDR3 spans 13 amino acids. CDR1 SQVTM and CDR2 ANQGSEA come from the germline V gene. V lost 5 bases and J 7 bases, leaving 14 bases between the germline ends. CDR3 DNA: TGCAGCGTTTCCGTAGATCGTCGTGAAAAACTGTTTTTT. This gives the protein CSVSVDRREKLFF.

The V gene is TRBV7-9, the J gene TRBJ1-2; 7 bases map to TRBD1. In germline, CDR1 is SEHNR, CDR2 FQNEAQ (reference sequence). The CDR3 consists of 12 residues. This chain's CDR3 is CRAGGNNYGYTF. The CDR3, as DNA: TGTCGGGCAGGGGGTAATAACTATGGCTACACCTTC.

DNA of the CDR3: TGTGCCAGCAGCTTGGGAGGTCTCCGAGGAAACACCATATATTTT. This codes for CASSLGGLRGNTIYF. This chain joins TRBV5-5 and TRBJ1-3; D uncertain. The V end lost 0 bases, the J end lost 4 bases, and 11 bases lay between the germline ends. This CDR3 comprises 15 residues. Germline values: CDR1 SGHKS, CDR2 YYEKEE (reference sequence).

This clone occurred a few times. The chain recombines TRBV27 with TRBJ2-7; 10 positions agree with TRBD2. Per the germline V gene, CDR1 is MNHEY and CDR2 is SMNVEV (reference sequence). The CDR3 is 19 residues long. V was pared by 4 bases and J by 5 bases, with 20 bases of the junction left unmatched. DNA for the CDR3: TGTGCCAGCAGTTCGTATTTACAGGGGGTGTTAGCGGGAGGCCACGAGCAGTACTTC. Its translation is CASSSYLQGVLAGGHEQYF.